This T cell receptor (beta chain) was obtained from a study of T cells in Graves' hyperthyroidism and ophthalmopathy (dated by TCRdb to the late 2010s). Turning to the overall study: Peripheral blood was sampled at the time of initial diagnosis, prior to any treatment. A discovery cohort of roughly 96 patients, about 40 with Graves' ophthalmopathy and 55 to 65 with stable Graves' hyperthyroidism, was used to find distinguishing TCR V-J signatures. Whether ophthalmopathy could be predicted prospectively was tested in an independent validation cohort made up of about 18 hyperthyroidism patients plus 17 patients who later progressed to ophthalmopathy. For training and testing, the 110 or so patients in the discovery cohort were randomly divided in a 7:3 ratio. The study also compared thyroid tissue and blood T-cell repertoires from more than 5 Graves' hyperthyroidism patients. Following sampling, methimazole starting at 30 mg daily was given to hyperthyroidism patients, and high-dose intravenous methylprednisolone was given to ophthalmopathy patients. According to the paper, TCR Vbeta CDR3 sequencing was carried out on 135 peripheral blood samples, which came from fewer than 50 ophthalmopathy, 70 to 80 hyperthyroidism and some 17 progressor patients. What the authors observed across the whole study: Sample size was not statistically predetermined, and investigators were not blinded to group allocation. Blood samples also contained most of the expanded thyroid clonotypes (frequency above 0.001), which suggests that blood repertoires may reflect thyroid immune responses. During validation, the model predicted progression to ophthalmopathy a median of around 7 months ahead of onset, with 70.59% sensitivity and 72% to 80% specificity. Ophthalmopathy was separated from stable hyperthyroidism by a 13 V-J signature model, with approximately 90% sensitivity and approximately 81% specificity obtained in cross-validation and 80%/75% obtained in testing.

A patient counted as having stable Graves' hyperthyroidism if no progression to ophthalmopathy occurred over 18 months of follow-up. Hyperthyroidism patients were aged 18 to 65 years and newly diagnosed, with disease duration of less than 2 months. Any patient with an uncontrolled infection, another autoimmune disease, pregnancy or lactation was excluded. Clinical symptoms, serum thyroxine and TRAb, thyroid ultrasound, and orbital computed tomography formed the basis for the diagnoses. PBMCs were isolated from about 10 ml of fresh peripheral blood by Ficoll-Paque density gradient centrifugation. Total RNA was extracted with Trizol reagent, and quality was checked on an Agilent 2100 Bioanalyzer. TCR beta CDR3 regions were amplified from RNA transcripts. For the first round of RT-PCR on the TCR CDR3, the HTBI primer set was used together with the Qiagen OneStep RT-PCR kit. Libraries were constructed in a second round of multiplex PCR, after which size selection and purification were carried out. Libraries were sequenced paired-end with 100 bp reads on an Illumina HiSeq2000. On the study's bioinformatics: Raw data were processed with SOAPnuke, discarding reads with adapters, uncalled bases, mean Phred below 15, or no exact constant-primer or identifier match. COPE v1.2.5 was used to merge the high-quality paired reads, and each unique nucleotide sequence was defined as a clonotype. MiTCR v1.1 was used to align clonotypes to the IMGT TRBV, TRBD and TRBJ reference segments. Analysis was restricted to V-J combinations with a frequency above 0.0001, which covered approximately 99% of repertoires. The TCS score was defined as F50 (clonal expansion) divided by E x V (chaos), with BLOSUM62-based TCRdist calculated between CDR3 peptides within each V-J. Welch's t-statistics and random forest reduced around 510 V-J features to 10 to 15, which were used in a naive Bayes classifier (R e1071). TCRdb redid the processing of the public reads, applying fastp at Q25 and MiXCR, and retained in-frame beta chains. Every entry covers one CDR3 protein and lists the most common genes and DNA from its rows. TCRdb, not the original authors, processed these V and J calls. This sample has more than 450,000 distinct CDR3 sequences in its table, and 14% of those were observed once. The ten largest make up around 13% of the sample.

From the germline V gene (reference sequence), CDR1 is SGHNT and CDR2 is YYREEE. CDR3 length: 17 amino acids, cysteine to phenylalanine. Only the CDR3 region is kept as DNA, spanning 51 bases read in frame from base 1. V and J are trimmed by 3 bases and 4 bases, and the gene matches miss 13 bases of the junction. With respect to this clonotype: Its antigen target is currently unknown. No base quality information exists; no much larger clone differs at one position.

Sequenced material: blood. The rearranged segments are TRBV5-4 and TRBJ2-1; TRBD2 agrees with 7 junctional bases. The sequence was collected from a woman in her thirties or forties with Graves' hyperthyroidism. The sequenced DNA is TGTGCCAGCAGCTCAATTTCCGGGACTACTCTATACAATGAGCAGTTCTTC. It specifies CASSSISGTTLYNEQFF.